This entry concerns a single TCR beta chain. The antigen is unknown. V lost 7 bases to trimming and J lost 3 bases, with 19 bases between them. This CDR3 comprises 16 residues. Germline V lookup: CDR1 SGHTA, CDR2 FQGTGA. The data belong to a study of CD8 T cells in ankylosing spondylitis. Study-level results: Significant enrichment of disease-linked clones was reportedly seen in matched ankylosing spondylitis synovial fluid.

5'-RACE, quantitative and with molecular barcodes, yielded the TCR beta libraries. TCRdb reprocessed the 5' RACE reads with MiXCR, giving one entry per CDR3 protein. The sample yields about 130,000 distinct CDR3 sequences, around 15% seen once. The sample comprised blood, either unsorted or a sorted T cell fraction (not recorded which). This chain joins TRBV7-3 and TRBJ2-1; perhaps TRBD2 as D (6 bases). This sequence originates from a female donor with ankylosing spondylitis or in good health (not recorded which). This chain's CDR3 is CASNPEPGAGYNEQFF. The CDR3 region has the DNA TGTGCCAGCAACCCCGAGCCGGGAGCAGGCTACAATGAGCAGTTCTTC.